This T cell receptor beta chain is from a study of T cells expressing NK-cell markers. Study as a whole: CD3+CD56+NKG2C+, CD3+CD56+NKG2C- and CD3+CD56-NKG2C+ T cells, once sorted, supplied the TCR beta repertoires. Sequencing covered eight donors, seven HCMV-seropositive and one seronegative.

In germline, CDR1 is LGHNA, CDR2 YSLEER. The CDR3 contains 15 residues. Study observations and caveats: The share of CD8+ T cells held by dominant NKG2C+ clonotypes was 1.0-7.0% in about six donors.

With UMIs, 5'RACE template switching was used to make TCR beta cDNA. TCRdb re-called the 5' RACE reads and catalogs CDR3 proteins one per entry, DNA excluded. This listing includes about 540,000 distinct CDR3 sequences. A remark on this clonotype: Its antigen is currently unknown.

The J gene is TRBJ2-3, the V gene TRBV4-3. The TCR comes from a man between 18 and 35 years old in good health. Sample: blood T cells: a sorted CD56 or NKG2C T cell subset, CD4+ or CD8+ T cells, or bulk PBMC T cells (not recorded which). CDR3 region: CASSQDLGAPDTQYF.